This TCR beta chain originates from a study of blood T cell repertoires in COVID-19. On the study more broadly: Donors in the United States, Italy and Spain gave samples during acute or convalescent COVID-19. T cells, B-cell-depleted T cells, or PBMCs supplied cDNA or gDNA.

Germline V gene lookup returns CDR1 SNHLY and CDR2 FYNNEI. There are 17 residues in the CDR3. With V trimmed by 3 bases and J by 6 bases, 11 bases remained unmatched. As processed by the authors: Reference gene primers were amplified, and this amplification served to estimate nucleated cell counts. Sequencing used immunoSEQ multiplex PCR; TCRdb keeps in-frame clones, though not all of them. That table furnishes V, J and clone size, whereas the DNA furnished D and trimming. The profile covers fewer than 120,000 clones, with 70% to 90% appearing a single time and more than 4.5% taken by the ten largest.

The specimen was peripheral blood. The sequence derives from a human donor in a cohort sampled during active COVID-19. The chain combines TRBV2 with TRBJ2-1, with TRBD2 matching 10 bases. The CDR3 here is CASSDRAGGPRFNEQFF. CDR3 DNA sequence: TGTGCCAGCAGTGATCGAGCGGGAGGGCCCCGGTTCAATGAGCAGTTCTTC.